The entry below describes one TCR beta chain. Compared with germline, one end of the junction differs, possibly owing to a read error. PCR involved 60 Vbeta and 13 Jbeta primers. Generated by immunoSEQ multiplex PCR, the TCRdb table keeps only in-frame clones and is missing some. In the table there are 100,000 to 150,000 clones, less than 85% of which are singletons. These data belong to a study of cytomegalovirus exposure and HLA in healthy donors. This CDR3 comprises 14 residues. Looked up from germline, CDR1 is GTSNPN and CDR2 is SVGIG (reference sequence). This TCR was recovered from a man younger than 40 in good health and CMV-seropositive. Input material: PBMCs. The chain carries TRBV30 and TRBJ2-3; TRBD2 matches 7 bases. This CDR3 is CAWSLGGTGDAQYF. DNA for the CDR3: TGTGCCTGGAGTCTGGGGGGGACCGGAGATGCGCAGTATTTT.